This TCR beta chain derives from a study of brain T cells in children with intractable seizures (dated by TCRdb to the early 2020s). A note on the overall study: A NanoString immunology panel was first used to screen resected brain tissue from some 51 pediatric epilepsy surgery cases for immune gene transcripts. Of the roughly 12 selected surgery cases, pre-surgery blood was also sequenced for eight, so four had brain tissue only.

About this clone itself: The specificity of this receptor is unknown. No base-level quality is on record; no much larger clone is a single base apart.

The immunoSEQ assay was used to generate TCR beta chain sequences from genomic DNA. In the original analysis: CDR3 sequences not starting with the conserved framework cysteine at position 104 were manually removed. To get clonality, the normalized Shannon's Diversity Index was subtracted from one, giving values from 0 (maximal diversity) to 1 (oligoclonal). Chi-squared comparison-of-proportions tests were used to check whether the frequency of the same CDR3 differed between samples, for example brain versus blood. Public clonotypes were identified through searches of immuneACCESS, and similarity to known antiviral clonotypes was evaluated with the VDJdb browser. The source is immuneACCESS, and TCRdb retained only in-frame sequences with V and J called. Part of the clones is not carried over; for the studies checked, unresolved V genes explain less than half of this, and the remainder is unexplained. V and J calls and clone size are those listed in that table; D and trimming were worked out from the DNA. Across this sample there are 340,000 or so clones, with 93% seen only once. Jointly, the top ten make up 5.7% of the sample.

What this sample's time point label stands for: blood from clinic visit 5 months post-surgery; TSC patient then seizure free. The surgery cases with the highest brain T cell transcript signatures were chosen for TCR beta chain sequencing of brain tissue, and also of blood when blood was available. Prior to surgery, the patients had been treated with at least one anti-epileptic drug. TCR-sequenced patients were children with drug-resistant epilepsy due to tuberous sclerosis complex, focal cortical dysplasia, Rasmussen encephalitis or hemimegalencephaly. Bulk genomic DNA was extracted from unsorted brain tissue and whole blood with the Monarch genomic DNA purification kit. What the study reported, not specific to this receptor: Because sequencing depth differed between pre- and post-surgery blood, the absence of clones from the pre-surgery sample may reflect undersampling. The patients' HCMV serostatus was not known, and viral specificity was inferred solely from CDR3 sequence similarity.

For CDR1 and CDR2, the germline V gene (reference sequence) lists LNHDA and SQIVND. Trimming removed 6 bases from V and 0 bases from J; the gene matches leave 11 bases unexplained. From the cysteine up to the phenylalanine, the CDR3 has a length of 17 residues. The read is trimmed to its CDR3 DNA, 51 bases read in frame from base 1. This TCR was recovered from a boy in the first two years of life with tuberous sclerosis and intractable seizures. Recombination joined TRBV19 with TRBJ2-1, and 7 junctional nucleotides match TRBD1. The sequenced sample was peripheral blood, obtained less than 6 months after surgery. The bases are TGTGCCAGTAGCCCCTTAGGGGGCCTCAGCTCCTACAATGAGCAGTTCTTC. Its protein product is CASSPLGGLSSYNEQFF.